This T cell receptor beta chain stems from a study of blood T cell repertoires in COVID-19. Measured with immunoSEQ multiplex PCR; TCRdb has only the in-frame clones, and not every one. This sample has 490,000 or so clones, with around 85% found just once. The CDR3 is 20 residues long. The ends lost 0 bases at V and 2 bases at J; junction bases unmatched: 16. Per the germline V gene, CDR1 is SGDLS and CDR2 is YYNGEE. The chain couples TRBV9 to TRBJ2-5; 10 nucleotides agree with TRBD1. The sample comprised PBMCs or T cells enriched from blood (not recorded which). This sequence originates from a woman aged 60 to 75 who had recovered from COVID-19. The CDR3 sequence: CASSVDPYRIRDRGQETQYF. The CDR3, as DNA: TGTGCCAGCAGCGTAGACCCCTATCGTATCCGGGACAGGGGACAAGAGACCCAGTACTTC.